The clone carrying this TCR beta chain turned up a few times. The data were taken from a study of blood T cell repertoires in COVID-19. This table comes from immunoSEQ multiplex PCR, and its TCRdb copy is limited to in-frame clones, with some not included. The data show a few hundred thousand clones, 75% to 90% seen once. The sequence was collected from a man between 25 and 39 years old who had recovered from COVID-19. Sequenced input: PBMCs or T cells enriched from blood (not recorded which).

CDR3 DNA: TGCGCCAGCAGCCAACCAGGGGCCCACGAGCAGTACTTC. Translation: CASSQPGAHEQYF. The chain employs TRBV4-3 and TRBJ2-7, with D tentatively TRBD1 (6 bases). This CDR3 is built from 13 residues. V was trimmed by 2 bases and J by 5 bases, leaving 10 bases between them. Germline-derived CDR1 and CDR2 are LGHNA and YSLEER.